A single TCR beta chain is shown here with its context. What it binds is unknown. Produced via immunoSEQ multiplex PCR; TCRdb's table is partial and in-frame only. The table shows tens of thousands of clones, with over 80% occurring only once. This sample is drawn from a study of OX40 agonist ivuxolimab in advanced cancers. The germline V gene has CDR1 LGHNT and CDR2 FRNRAP. V trimming: 1 base; J trimming: 5 bases; junction bases outside the gene matches: 4. The CDR3 has 14 amino acids. Study-wide results and caveats: Patients with a partial response at 0.1-3.0 mg/kg had among the lowest clonal expansion. Some of the nonresponding patients also showed low levels of normalized T-cell clonal expansion.

Source: CD4+ or CD8+ T cells sorted from blood, taken in a trial of the OX40 agonist ivuxolimab. The chain has TRBV12-5 and TRBJ2-5; 7 nucleotides match TRBD2. The receptor comes from an adult with an advanced solid tumor such as melanoma, head and neck, liver or kidney cancer. The CDR3: CASGLGGGFETQYF. CDR3 sequence (DNA): TGTGCTAGTGGTTTGGGGGGGGGTTTTGAGACCCAGTACTTC.